This TCR beta chain is drawn from a study of blood T cell repertoires in COVID-19. Study overall: T cells, B-cell-depleted T cells, or PBMCs supplied cDNA or gDNA.

The CDR3 has 18 residues. The germline V gene encodes CDR1 LNHDA and CDR2 SQIVND (reference sequence). V shed 4 bases, J shed 0 bases, and the junction held 11 bases outside the gene matches. Methods used by the authors: It was from reference gene primer amplification that nucleated cell counts were estimated. Method: immunoSEQ multiplex PCR; TCRdb's copy keeps in-frame clones and lacks some. For V, J and clone size, that table is used; D and trimming come from the DNA. This sample has nearly 250,000 clones, with around 88% found just once. This TCR was sampled from a woman of 80 years or more with COVID-19, enrolled during active disease. Specimen: peripheral blood. J is TRBJ1-5 and V is TRBV19; 8 bases agree with TRBD1. The CDR3 reads CASSRLPGGADSNQPQHF. The CDR3, as DNA: TGTGCCAGTAGTAGGTTACCAGGGGGCGCAGATAGCAATCAGCCCCAGCATTTT.